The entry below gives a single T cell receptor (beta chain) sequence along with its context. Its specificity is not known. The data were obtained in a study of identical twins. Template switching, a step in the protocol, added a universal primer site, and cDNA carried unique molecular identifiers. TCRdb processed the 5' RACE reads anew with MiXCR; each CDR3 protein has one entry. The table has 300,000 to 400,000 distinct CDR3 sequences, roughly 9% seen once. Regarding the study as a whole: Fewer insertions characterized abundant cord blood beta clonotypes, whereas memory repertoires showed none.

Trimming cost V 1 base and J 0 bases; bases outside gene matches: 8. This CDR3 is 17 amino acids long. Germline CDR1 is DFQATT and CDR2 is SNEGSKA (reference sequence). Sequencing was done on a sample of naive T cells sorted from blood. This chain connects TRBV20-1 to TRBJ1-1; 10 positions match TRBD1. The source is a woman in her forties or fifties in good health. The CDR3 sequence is CSARVNPGQGLNTEAFF. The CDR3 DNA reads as TGCAGTGCTAGAGTGAATCCGGGACAGGGGCTGAACACTGAAGCTTTCTTT.